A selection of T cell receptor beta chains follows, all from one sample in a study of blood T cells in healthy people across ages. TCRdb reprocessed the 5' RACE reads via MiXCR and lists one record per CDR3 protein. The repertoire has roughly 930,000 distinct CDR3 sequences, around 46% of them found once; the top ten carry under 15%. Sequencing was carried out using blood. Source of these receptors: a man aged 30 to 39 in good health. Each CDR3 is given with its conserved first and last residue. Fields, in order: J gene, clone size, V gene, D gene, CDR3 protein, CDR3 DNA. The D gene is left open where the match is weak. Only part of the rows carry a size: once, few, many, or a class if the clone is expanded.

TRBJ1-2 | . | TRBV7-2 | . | CASSFWTGDSNYGYTF | TGTGCCAGCAGCTTCTGGACCGGCGATTCTAACTATGGCTACACCTTC
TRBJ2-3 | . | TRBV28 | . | CASDSVLRPFTDTQYF | TGTGCCAGTGACAGTGTCCTCCGGCCCTTCACAGATACGCAGTATTTT
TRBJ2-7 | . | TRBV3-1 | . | CASSQGGGFLGEQYF | TGTGCCAGCAGCCAGGGCGGGGGCTTCCTGGGAGAGCAGTACTTC
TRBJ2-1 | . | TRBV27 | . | CASSLLGPNEQFF | TGTGCCAGCAGTTTACTAGGGCCCAATGAGCAGTTCTTC
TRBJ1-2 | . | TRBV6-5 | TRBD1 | CASRTGQAHYGCTF | TGTGCCAGCAGAACAGGACAGGCCCACTATGGCTGCACCTTC
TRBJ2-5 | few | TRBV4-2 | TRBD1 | CASSRLFGTAQETQYF | TGTGCCAGCAGCCGCCTATTCGGGACAGCCCAAGAGACCCAGTACTTC
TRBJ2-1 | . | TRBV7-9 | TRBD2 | CASSPDGTSGGSSSYNEQFF | TGTGCCAGCAGCCCCGACGGGACTAGCGGGGGCTCGAGCTCCTACAATGAGCAGTTCTTC
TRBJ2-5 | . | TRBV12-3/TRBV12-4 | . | CASSLAEQGWETQYF | TGTGCCAGCAGTTTAGCGGAACAGGGATGGGAGACCCAGTACTTC
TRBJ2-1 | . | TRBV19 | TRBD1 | CASTTQGARSREQFF | TGTGCCAGTACCACCCAGGGGGCGCGTTCCCGTGAGCAGTTCTTC
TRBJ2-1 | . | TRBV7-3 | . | CASSSGQFNEQFF | TGTGCCAGCAGCTCCGGACAGTTCAATGAGCAGTTCTTC
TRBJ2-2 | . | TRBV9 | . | CASSGPERAGELFF | TGTGCCAGCAGCGGTCCCGAGAGGGCCGGGGAGCTGTTTTTT
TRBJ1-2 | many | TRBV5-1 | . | CASSLGDGGTVSYGYTF | TGCGCCAGCAGCTTAGGGGACGGCGGAACCGTTTCCTATGGCTACACCTTC
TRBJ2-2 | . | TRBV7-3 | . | CASTLRTGGGERTGELFF | TGTGCCAGCACCCTTCGGACTGGGGGCGGAGAGAGGACCGGGGAGCTGTTTTTT
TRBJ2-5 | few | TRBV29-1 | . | CSVGTYQETQYF | TGCAGCGTTGGGACCTACCAAGAGACCCAGTACTTC
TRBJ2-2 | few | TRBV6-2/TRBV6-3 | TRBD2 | CASSSSGGTGELFF | TGTGCCAGCAGTTCTAGCGGGGGCACCGGGGAGCTGTTTTTT
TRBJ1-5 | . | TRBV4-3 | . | CASSQGLGAYSNQPQHF | TGCGCCAGCAGCCAAGGTCTAGGAGCCTATAGCAATCAGCCCCAGCATTTT
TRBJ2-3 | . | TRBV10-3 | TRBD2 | CAVATSVGTDTQYF | TGTGCCGTCGCTACTAGCGTGGGCACAGATACGCAGTATTTT
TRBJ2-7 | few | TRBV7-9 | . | CASNPDSRYEQYF | TGTGCCAGCAACCCGGACAGCAGATACGAGCAGTACTTC
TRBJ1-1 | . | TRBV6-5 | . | CASSYGGVGAFF | TGTGCCAGCAGTTATGGCGGTGTAGGAGCTTTCTTT
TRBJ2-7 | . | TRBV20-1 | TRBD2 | CSARAAGASNEQYF | TGCAGTGCTAGAGCAGCGGGGGCGTCCAACGAGCAGTACTTC
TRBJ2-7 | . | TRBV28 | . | CASRTDGQTQLYEQYF | TGTGCCAGCAGGACCGATGGACAGACTCAACTCTACGAGCAGTACTTC
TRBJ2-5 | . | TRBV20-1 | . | CSARGRRADGTQYF | TGCAGTGCTAGGGGGCGGCGGGCGGATGGGACCCAGTACTTC
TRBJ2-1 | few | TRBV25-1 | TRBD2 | CASSDLVGTSGSSYNEQFF | TGTGCCAGCAGTGATCTCGTCGGGACTAGCGGGAGCTCCTACAATGAGCAGTTCTTC
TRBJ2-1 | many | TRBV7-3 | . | CASSLSAGANNEQFF | TGTGCCAGCAGCTTGTCTGCGGGGGCGAACAATGAGCAGTTCTTC
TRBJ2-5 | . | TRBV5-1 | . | CASSLVAGQRETQYF | TGCGCCAGCAGCTTGGTTGCCGGTCAGCGTGAGACCCAGTACTTC
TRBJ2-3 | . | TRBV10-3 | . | CAISERGARDTQYF | TGTGCCATCAGTGAGCGGGGGGCCCGAGATACGCAGTATTTT
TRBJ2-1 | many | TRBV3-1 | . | CASSPSGGRQFF | TGTGCCAGCAGCCCTAGTGGGGGGAGACAGTTCTTC
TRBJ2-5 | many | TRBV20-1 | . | CSATSEQRYQETQYF | TGCAGTGCCACCTCCGAACAGCGCTACCAAGAGACCCAGTACTTC
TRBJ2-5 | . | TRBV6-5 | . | CACSYPEGHITHQETQYF | TGTGCCTGCAGTTACCCCGAAGGGCATATCACTCATCAAGAGACCCAGTACTTC
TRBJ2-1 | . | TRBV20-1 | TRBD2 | CSASGGLDEQFF | TGCAGTGCTAGCGGGGGGTTGGATGAGCAGTTCTTC
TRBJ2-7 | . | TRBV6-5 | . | CASSLHRVGRYEQYF | TGTGCCAGCAGTCTCCACAGGGTTGGAAGATACGAGCAGTACTTC